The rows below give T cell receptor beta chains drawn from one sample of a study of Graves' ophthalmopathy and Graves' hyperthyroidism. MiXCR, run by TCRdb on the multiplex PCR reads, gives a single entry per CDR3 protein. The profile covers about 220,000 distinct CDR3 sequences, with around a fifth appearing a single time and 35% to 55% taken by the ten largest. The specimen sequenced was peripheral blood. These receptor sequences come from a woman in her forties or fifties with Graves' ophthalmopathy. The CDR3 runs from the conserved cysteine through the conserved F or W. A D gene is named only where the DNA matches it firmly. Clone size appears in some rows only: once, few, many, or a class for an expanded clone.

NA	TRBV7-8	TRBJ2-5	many	TGTGCCAGCAGCTTAATTGACAGTCAAGAGACCCAGTACTTC	CASSLIDSQETQYF
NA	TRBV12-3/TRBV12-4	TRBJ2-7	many	TGTGCCAGCAGCCGTACGGGCGTCTACGAGCAGTACTTC	CASSRTGVYEQYF
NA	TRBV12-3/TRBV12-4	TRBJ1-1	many	TGTGCCAGCTCAACAAGGATACGCATGAACACTGAAGCTTTCTTT	CASSTRIRMNTEAFF
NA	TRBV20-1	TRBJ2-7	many	TGCAGTGCGGTGGATACCTACGAGCAGTACTTC	CSAVDTYEQYF
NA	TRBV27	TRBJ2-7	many	TGTGCCAGCAGTTTCAGTGGGAGTGGCGGTGAGCAGTACTTC	CASSFSGSGGEQYF
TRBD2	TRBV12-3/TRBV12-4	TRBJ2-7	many	TGTGCCAGCAGTTGGGATAGCGGGAGTAAGGCCGAGCAGTACTTC	CASSWDSGSKAEQYF
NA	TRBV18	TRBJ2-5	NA	TGTGCCAGCTCACCACGGGACACCAAAGAGACCCAGTACTTC	CASSPRDTKETQYF
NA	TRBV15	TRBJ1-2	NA	TGTGCCACCGCGGGAGTCAGGGACTATGGCTACACCTTC	CATAGVRDYGYTF
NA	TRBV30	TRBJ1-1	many	TGTGCCTGGAGTGTCCTACCTCGCAGTAACACTGAAGCTTTCTTT	CAWSVLPRSNTEAFF
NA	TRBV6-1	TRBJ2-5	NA	TGTGCCAGCAGTGAAGCGGCCGACGGGCTTAGTGAGACCCAGTACTTC	CASSEAADGLSETQYF
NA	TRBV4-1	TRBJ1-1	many	TGCGCCAGCAGCCAGAATCTCTTTAGGGCGAACACTGAAGCTTTCTTT	CASSQNLFRANTEAFF
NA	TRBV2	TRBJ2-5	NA	TGTGCCTGCTGGGGGGTAGCAGAGACCCAGTACTTC	CACWGVAETQYF
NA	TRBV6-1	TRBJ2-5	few	TGTGCCAGCAGTGAAAAGGCCTTCAGCCGGGCGGAGACCCAGTACTTC	CASSEKAFSRAETQYF
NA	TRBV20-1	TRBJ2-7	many	TGCAGTGCTAGACTACTTTTTAAGGGGGGCGGCTCTGAGTTCGAGCAGTACTTC	CSARLLFKGGGSEFEQYF
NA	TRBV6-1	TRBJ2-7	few	TGTGCCAGCAGAGATCCAGGCCCCTCTTCCGAGCAGTACTTC	CASRDPGPSSEQYF
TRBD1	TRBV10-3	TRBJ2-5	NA	TGTGCCATCAGTGAAGGGGGCGGGTACCAAGAGACCCAGTACTTC	CAISEGGGYQETQYF
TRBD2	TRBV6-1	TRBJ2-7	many	TGTGCCAGCAGTGAATGGCGACTAGCTTCCTACGAGCAGTACTTC	CASSEWRLASYEQYF
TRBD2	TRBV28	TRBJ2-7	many	TGTGCCAGCAGCCCCGGGGCGGGAGCCGACGAGCAGTACTTC	CASSPGAGADEQYF
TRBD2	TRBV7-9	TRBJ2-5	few	TGTGCCAGCAGCCCTACCGGACTAGCCACGGGGACCCAGTACTTC	CASSPTGLATGTQYF
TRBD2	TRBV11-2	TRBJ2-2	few	TGTGCCAGCAGCTCAGTAGCGGGAGGGCCTGTGGTCTCCGCCGGGGAGCTGTTTTTT	CASSSVAGGPVVSAGELFF
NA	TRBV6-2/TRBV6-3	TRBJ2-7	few	TGTGCCAGCAGTTACTGGACAGCGCCGGGAAACGAGCAGTACTTC	CASSYWTAPGNEQYF
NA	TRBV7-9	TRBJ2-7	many	TGTGCCAGCAGCTTAACAGGGCGCAGTACCTACGAGCAGTACTTC	CASSLTGRSTYEQYF
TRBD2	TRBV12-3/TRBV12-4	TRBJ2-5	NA	TGTGCCAGCAGCCTCGGCTCGGGTGGAGCGGGAGTCGGAGAGACCCAGTACTTC	CASSLGSGGAGVGETQYF
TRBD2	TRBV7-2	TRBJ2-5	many	TGTGCCAGCAGCTTAGCGTTAGCGGGAGGGAAGCGGGGCAAGACCCAGTACTTC	CASSLALAGGKRGKTQYF
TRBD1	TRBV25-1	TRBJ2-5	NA	TGTGCCAGCAGTGAATTGGGACAGGGGCTGGGAGAGACCCAGTACTTC	CASSELGQGLGETQYF
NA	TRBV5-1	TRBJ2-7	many	TGCGCCAGCAGCTTGACAGGGATGTCCTACGAGCAGTACTTC	CASSLTGMSYEQYF
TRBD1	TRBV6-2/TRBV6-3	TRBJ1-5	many	TGTGCCAGCAGTTTCGACCGGGACAGGGGGGTTCTAGCTCAGCCCCAGCATTTT	CASSFDRDRGVLAQPQHF
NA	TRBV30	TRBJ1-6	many	TGTGCCTGGAGTGAGGGACACTCGAATTCACCCCTCCACTTT	CAWSEGHSNSPLHF
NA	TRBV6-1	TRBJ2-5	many	TGTGCCAGCCGTGGGGGGGCACAAGAGACCCAGTACTTC	CASRGGAQETQYF
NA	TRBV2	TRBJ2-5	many	TGTGCCAGCCAAAGCCAAACCGGGACAACGGTGGGGGAGACCCAGTACTTC	CASQSQTGTTVGETQYF
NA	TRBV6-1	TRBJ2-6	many	TGTGCCAGCAGTGAATGGGGAGCTGGGGCCAACGTCCTGACTTTC	CASSEWGAGANVLTF
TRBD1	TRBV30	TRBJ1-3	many	TGTGCCTGGCGTACAGGGGGAGCTGGAAACACCATATATTTT	CAWRTGGAGNTIYF
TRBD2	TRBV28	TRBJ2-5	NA	TGTGCCAGCATCGATTCCGGGACTAGGGTACAAGAGACCCAGTACTTC	CASIDSGTRVQETQYF
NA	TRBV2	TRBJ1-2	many	TGTGCCAGCAGCCAGGGGCTTTATGGCTACACCTTC	CASSQGLYGYTF
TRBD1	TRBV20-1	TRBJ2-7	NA	TGCAGTGCCCTAACCGGGACAGGGTCGTTGGACGAGCAGTACTTC	CSALTGTGSLDEQYF
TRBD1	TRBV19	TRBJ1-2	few	TGTGCCAGTAGTCGTTCGGACAGGGGGCAAGTCTATGGCTACACCTTC	CASSRSDRGQVYGYTF
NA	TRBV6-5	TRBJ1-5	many	TGTGCCAGCAATTTCCGCAATCAGCCCCAGCATTTT	CASNFRNQPQHF
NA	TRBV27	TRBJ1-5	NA	TGTGCCAGCAGCTTAGGGGCCCATAGCAATCAGCCCCAGCATTTT	CASSLGAHSNQPQHF
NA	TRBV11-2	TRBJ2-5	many	TGTGCCAGCAGCTTAGAACCTAGGGACTTAAGTTTC	CASSLEPRDLSF
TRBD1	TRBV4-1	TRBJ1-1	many	TGCGCCAGCAGCCAAGTTGGGACAGGGGGCGCCGGGACTGAAGCTTTCTTT	CASSQVGTGGAGTEAFF
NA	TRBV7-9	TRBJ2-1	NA	TGTGCCAGCAGCTCTGGGGTCAATGAGCAGTTCTTC	CASSSGVNEQFF